Each of the 9 T cell receptor beta chains below was sequenced from the same sample in a study of quantifying T cell responses using KT2 cells. Overall study: TCR alpha and beta constant-region primers primed reverse transcription of RNA.

A single-stranded UMI oligo with SP2 sequence was ligated to cDNA 3' ends. First-round PCR used three to five cycles and beta primers RC1.1 and RC1.2 covering TRBC1 and TRBC2. TCRdb itself ran the UMI-ligation and nested PCR reads through MiXCR, one entry per CDR3 protein. The sample comprises about 53,000 distinct CDR3 sequences, about 12% of which are singletons, and roughly 9.5% rests with the top ten. The specimen sequenced was PBMCs spiked with cells of the T cell clone KT2. Receptors originate from a human donor.

This clonotype has a count of ten or more. The V call is TRBV6-5, the J call TRBJ1-1; D is undetermined. The V end lost 0 bases, the J end lost 1 base, and 12 bases lay between the germline ends. The CDR3 has 16 residues. Germline V lookup: CDR1 MNHEY, CDR2 SVGAGI. This CDR3 reads CASSYSVPGQNTEAFF. DNA for the CDR3: TGTGCCAGCAGTTACTCGGTTCCAGGCCAGAACACTGAAGCTTTCTTT.

This clonotype was found a few times. J is TRBJ1-4 and V is TRBV12-3 or TRBV12-4; D remains unclear. Trimming pared 5 bases from V and 8 bases from J, leaving 15 bases between. The CDR3 totals 14 residues. The CDR3: CASSLASAVEKLFF. CDR3 DNA sequence: TGTGCCAGCAGTCTGGCGTCGGCGGTAGAAAAACTGTTTTTT.

This clonotype was seen a handful of times. CDR3 bases: TGTGCCAGCAGCTTAGACACCGGGGAGCTGTTTTTT. It translates to CASSLDTGELFF. The rearrangement links TRBV7-8 to TRBJ2-2; no definite D call. From germline, CDR1 is SGHVS and CDR2 FQNEAQ. There are 12 residues in the CDR3. V lost 1 base to trimming and J lost 3 bases, with 0 bases between them.

This clonotype was counted between two and nine times. The V and J genes are TRBV14 and TRBJ2-3; 7 nucleotides agree with TRBD1. The V gene end was trimmed by 4 bases and the J gene end by 2 bases; junction bases not matched to a gene: 6. Germline assignment: CDR1 SGHDN and CDR2 FVKESK. CDR3 length: 15 amino acids. The CDR3 bases are TGTGCCAGCAGCCGGGGACAGACCGTCACAGATACGCAGTATTTT. Encoded protein: CASSRGQTVTDTQYF.

This clonotype has ten or more counts. This chain joins TRBV29-1 and TRBJ2-3; D tentatively fits TRBD1 or TRBD2 (5 bases each). The germline gives CDR1 SQVTM, CDR2 ANQGSEA. The CDR3 runs to 13 residues. V was pared by 6 bases and J by 2 bases, with 12 bases between. The CDR3 coding sequence is TGCAGCGTGAGAGGGGTATCCACAGATACGCAGTATTTT. Residues: CSVRGVSTDTQYF.

The chain joins TRBV7-3 to TRBJ2-1; no firm D call. CDR1 is SGHTA, CDR2 FQGTGA, per germline. This CDR3 has 13 residues. Between the trimmed V and J ends, which lost 2 bases and 10 bases, there was a span of 12 bases. The CDR3 is CASSLEARAEQFF. The CDR3 region has the DNA TGTGCCAGCAGCTTAGAAGCTCGCGCAGAGCAGTTCTTC.

This chain links TRBV27 with TRBJ2-3; D uncertain. Trimming cost V 3 bases and J 3 bases, with 13 bases left between them. CDR1 is MNHEY, CDR2 SMNVEV, per germline (reference sequence). The CDR3 sequence is 15 residues long. The CDR3 nucleotides are TGTGCCAGCAGTTTTGATTGGCGGCAGACAGATACGCAGTATTTT. Encoded protein: CASSFDWRQTDTQYF.

This clonotype was recorded once. The chain employs TRBV12-3 or TRBV12-4 and TRBJ2-5, with D tentatively TRBD2 (6 bases). V was trimmed by 6 bases and J by 2 bases, leaving 22 bases between them. This CDR3 is built from 17 residues. The CDR3 protein is CASSLSAGYRGQETQYF. The DNA of the CDR3 is TGTGCCAGCAGCTTGTCCGCGGGGTACCGGGGGCAAGAGACCCAGTACTTC.

The chain combines TRBV7-2 with TRBJ1-3; D remains ambiguous. Germline assignment: CDR1 SGHTA and CDR2 FQGNSA. This CDR3 is built from 14 residues. Trimming shortened V by 2 bases and J by 0 bases, and 5 bases separated the two germline ends. CDR3 coding DNA: TGTGCCAGCAGCTTAAGCAACTCTGGAAACACCATATATTTT. It encodes CASSLSNSGNTIYF.